The 28 T cell receptor beta chains below all came from one sample that was sequenced in a study of blood T cell repertoires in COVID-19. Produced via immunoSEQ multiplex PCR; TCRdb's table is partial and in-frame only. The sample records 150,000 to 200,000 clones, roughly 79% being singletons. The sequencing input was peripheral blood. All receptors derive from a woman older than 75 with acute or convalescent COVID-19.

This clone was recorded once. The chain couples TRBV7-7 to TRBJ1-5; no clear D gene. Trimming removed 1 base from V and 7 bases from J, with 8 bases in between. The germline V gene has CDR1 SSHAT and CDR2 FNYEAQ (reference sequence). CDR3 length equals 13 residues. This CDR3 reads CASSLEAGQPQHF. The DNA of the CDR3 is TGTGCCAGCAGCTTAGAAGCGGGCCAGCCCCAGCATTTT.

The genes are TRBV4-3 and TRBJ2-1, with 11 bases matching TRBD2. Trimming cost V 0 bases and J 5 bases; bases outside gene matches: 15. The CDR3 consists of 20 residues. Per germline, CDR1 LGHNA and CDR2 YSLEER. CDR3 coding DNA: TGCGCCAGCAGCCAAGAAATGGTTGGTAGCGGGAGGGCCAGACACAATGAGCAGTTCTTC. Its protein product is CASSQEMVGSGRARHNEQFF.

The chain joins TRBV5-6 to TRBJ1-6, with D perhaps matching TRBD1 (5 bases). The CDR3 loop spans 15 amino acids. Germline V gene data show CDR1 as SGHDT and CDR2 as YYEEEE. Deletions cut 0 bases from V and 4 bases from J, with 8 bases between. CDR3 loop: CASSLATVYNSPLHF. DNA of the CDR3: TGTGCCAGCAGCTTGGCGACAGTGTATAATTCACCCCTCCACTTT.

The rearrangement links TRBV20-1 to TRBJ1-5, with 7 bases matching TRBD1. Germline CDR1 and CDR2: DFQATT and SNEGSKA (reference sequence). J gave up 0 bases and V 3 bases, and 8 bases lay outside the gene matches. This CDR3 is 16 amino acids long. The CDR3 DNA reads as TGCAGTGCTAGTCCGGGCAGGGGGTATAGCAATCAGCCCCAGCATTTT. This gives the protein CSASPGRGYSNQPQHF.

This clone appeared a few times. J is TRBJ2-2 and V is TRBV4-2, with D possibly TRBD1 on 5 matching bases. CDR1 is LGHNA and CDR2 is YNFKEQ in the germline V gene. This CDR3 has 14 residues. Trimming took 3 bases from V and 8 from J, leaving 13 bases between them. CDR3 sequence (DNA): TGTGCCAGCAGCCAGGGGCCCCACGAGGGGGAGCTGTTTTTT. Protein product: CASSQGPHEGELFF.

This chain joins TRBV6-5 and TRBJ1-1, with 7 bases that match TRBD1. The V gene's germline CDR1 is MNHEY and CDR2 SVGAGI. This CDR3 comprises 15 residues. The junction had 10 bases not matched to a gene; V was cut back by 9 bases and J by 0 bases. The CDR3 nucleotides are TGTGCCAGTGGACAACAGGGGTTCATGAACACTGAAGCTTTCTTT. Encoded protein: CASGQQGFMNTEAFF.

The genes are TRBV29-1 and TRBJ1-5; 7 nucleotides agree with TRBD1. V lost 7 bases to trimming and J lost 7 bases; unmatched junction nucleotides: 10. The CDR3 totals 13 residues. CDR1 and CDR2 (germline): SQVTM, ANQGSEA. CDR3 region: CSAKTGTGQPQHF. The DNA for the CDR3 is TGCAGCGCCAAGACAGGGACGGGGCAGCCCCAGCATTTT.

This clone was observed a few times. V usage is TRBV7-2 and J usage is TRBJ1-1, with unresolved D. The CDR3 has 13 amino acids. Germline assignment: CDR1 SGHTA and CDR2 FQGNSA. V was cut by 3 bases and J by 0 bases, with 5 bases left in between. CDR3 in DNA: TGTGCCAGCAGCTTGCAGTTGAACACTGAAGCTTTCTTT. Amino acid sequence: CASSLQLNTEAFF.

This clone was seen only a few times. This chain connects TRBV25-1 to TRBJ1-1; weak D call: TRBD1 (6 bases). This CDR3 region has 13 residues. Germline assignment: CDR1 MGHDK and CDR2 SYGVNS. The germline V and J ends were trimmed by 5 bases and 1 base, with 8 bases remaining between them. Written as DNA, the CDR3 is TGTGCCAGCAGTATGGACAGGAACACTGAAGCTTTCTTT. The encoded protein is CASSMDRNTEAFF.

The chain recombines TRBV30 with TRBJ2-5, with D possibly matching TRBD2 (5 bases). This CDR3 is 13 amino acids long. Trimming shortened V by 0 bases and J by 5 bases, and 10 bases separated the two germline ends. Looked up from germline, CDR1 is GTSNPN and CDR2 is SVGIG (reference sequence). In nucleotides, the CDR3 is TGTGCCTGGAGTGTACTAGGGATGGAGACCCAGTACTTC. Translation: CAWSVLGMETQYF.

This rearrangement joins TRBV19 to TRBJ2-7; 8 positions agree with TRBD1. CDR3 length equals 14 residues. The V gene end was trimmed by 4 bases and the J gene end by 2 bases; junction bases not matched to a gene: 4. Germline CDR1 and CDR2: LNHDA and SQIVND (reference sequence). The CDR3 region is CASSTRQGPYEQYF. CDR3 DNA sequence: TGTGCCAGTAGTACTCGACAGGGGCCCTACGAGCAGTACTTC. Filled out from reference TRBV19 and TRBJ2-7, the complete variable domain reads DGGITQSPKYLFRKEGQNVTLSCEQNLNHDAMYWYRQDPGQGLRLIYYSQIVNDFQKGDIAEGYSVSREKKESFPLTVTSAQKNPTAFYLCASSTRQGPYEQYFGPGTRLTVT.

This clone was picked up one time. The rearrangement joins TRBV11-2 to TRBJ2-7, with D possibly being TRBD2 (5 bases). Germline V gene sequence: CDR1 SGHAT, CDR2 FQNNGV. The CDR3 consists of 16 residues. Trimming stripped 5 bases from V and 1 base from J, with 18 bases between. CDR3: CASSPIGRRTSYEQYF. Here the CDR3 DNA reads TGTGCCAGCAGCCCAATAGGCCGGAGGACTTCCTACGAGCAGTACTTC.

This clone came up a few times. The genes are TRBV5-4 and TRBJ2-1; 9 nucleotides line up with TRBD2. Per the germline V gene, CDR1 is SGHNT and CDR2 is YYREEE (reference sequence). This CDR3 is 15 amino acids long. The V gene end was trimmed by 2 bases and the J gene end by 4 bases; junction bases not matched to a gene: 4. CDR3 DNA: TGTGCCAGCAGCTTTAGGCTAGCGGGATACAATGAGCAGTTCTTC. Protein product: CASSFRLAGYNEQFF.

The V gene is TRBV6-6, the J gene TRBJ2-2; D possibly corresponds to TRBD1 (5 bases). This CDR3 spans 13 amino acids. Trimming took off 4 bases at V and 7 bases at J, with 10 bases between the two ends. The germline V gene encodes CDR1 MNHNY and CDR2 SVGAGI (reference sequence). The CDR3, as DNA: TGTGCCAGCAGTTTAGGGGCGAACGGGGAGCTGTTTTTT. Its protein is CASSLGANGELFF.

The V call is TRBV6-5, the J call TRBJ2-7; maybe TRBD1 (6 bases). The length of the CDR3 is 15 residues. Germline V gene data show CDR1 as MNHEY and CDR2 as SVGAGI. The germline V and J ends were trimmed by 6 bases and 0 bases, with 15 bases remaining between them. The CDR3 here is CASSRRTVSSYEQYF. The CDR3 bases are TGTGCCAGCAGCCGGCGGACAGTTAGCTCCTACGAGCAGTACTTC.

J is TRBJ1-5 and V is TRBV7-9; D unresolved. Per germline, CDR1 SEHNR and CDR2 FQNEAQ (reference sequence). This CDR3 region has 17 residues. V lost 2 bases, J lost 4 bases, and 18 bases lay in between. The DNA of the CDR3 is TGTGCCAGCAGCTTAAACCGAAACCCACTTCCTAATCAGCCCCAGCATTTT. Amino acids: CASSLNRNPLPNQPQHF.

This clone has only a few counts. This chain joins TRBV28 and TRBJ2-7; D is ambiguous. The germline CDR1 and CDR2 sequences are MDHEN and SYDVKM. The CDR3 is made up of 16 amino acids. The ends were cut back, 6 bases at V and 3 bases at J, with 21 bases in the middle. This CDR3 is CASRQISDDGFYEQYF. For the CDR3, the DNA is TGTGCCAGCAGACAAATAAGCGATGACGGCTTCTACGAGCAGTACTTC.

The chain joins TRBV5-1 to TRBJ2-7; 8 bases match TRBD2. The CDR3 has 14 amino acids. CDR1 and CDR2 from the germline V gene are SGHRS and YFSETQ. Unmatched junction bases numbered 4, after V lost 3 bases and J lost 2 bases. The DNA for the CDR3 is TGCGCCAGCAGCTGGGGACTAGATCCCTACGAGCAGTACTTC. Translating gives CASSWGLDPYEQYF.

The CDR3: CASGKSMNTEAFF. In DNA form, the CDR3 reads TGTGCTAGTGGTAAATCAATGAACACTGAAGCTTTCTTT. This chain uses TRBV12-5 with TRBJ1-1; D unclear. V was cut by 5 bases and J by 0 bases, with 7 bases left in between. This CDR3 is 13 amino acids long. Germline CDR1 LGHNT, CDR2 FRNRAP.

The rearrangement uses TRBV27 and TRBJ1-2; 7 bases line up with TRBD1. Unmatched junction bases numbered 12, after V lost 5 bases and J lost 6 bases. Germline V gives CDR1 MNHEY, CDR2 SMNVEV (reference sequence). The CDR3 loop spans 15 amino acids. CDR3 amino acids: CASSPRLGGGDGYTF. The CDR3 coding sequence is TGTGCCAGCAGTCCTCGGTTAGGGGGCGGGGATGGCTACACCTTC.

The rearrangement joins TRBV10-3 to TRBJ2-3, with TRBD2 identical over 10 bases. CDR3 length: 16 residues. With 6 bases clipped from V and 6 bases from J, the junction kept 12 bases outside the gene matches. Germline CDR1 and CDR2: ENHRY and SYGVKD. The CDR3 loop is CAIRPQSGRARDTQYF. In nucleotides, the CDR3 is TGTGCCATCAGGCCTCAAAGCGGGAGGGCTCGCGATACGCAGTATTTT.

The V call is TRBV19, the J call TRBJ1-5, with TRBD1 as a possible D gene (5 bases). CDR1 LNHDA and CDR2 SQIVND come from the germline V gene (reference sequence). V was trimmed by 6 bases and J by 0 bases, leaving 12 bases between them. The CDR3 spans 15 residues. The CDR3 nucleotides read TGTGCCAGTAGCCAGGGTAGGAATAGCAATCAGCCCCAGCATTTT. It codes for CASSQGRNSNQPQHF. The variable domain in full, completed from reference TRBV19 and TRBJ1-5, reads DGGITQSPKYLFRKEGQNVTLSCEQNLNHDAMYWYRQDPGQGLRLIYYSQIVNDFQKGDIAEGYSVSREKKESFPLTVTSAQKNPTAFYLCASSQGRNSNQPQHFGDGTRLSIL.

The chain has TRBV7-2 and TRBJ1-2; 7 bases map to TRBD1. V dropped 5 bases and J dropped 4; count of bases not matched to a gene: 4. Germline V gene sequence: CDR1 SGHTA, CDR2 FQGNSA. The CDR3 is made up of 13 amino acids. This CDR3 reads CASSTPGGYGYTF. CDR3 nucleotide sequence: TGTGCCAGCAGCACACCAGGGGGCTATGGCTACACCTTC.

The rearrangement joins TRBV4-1 to TRBJ1-1; possibly TRBD1 for D (5 bases). Germline CDR1 and CDR2: MGHRA and YSYEKL. Trimming removed 4 bases from V and 0 bases from J, with 6 bases in between. The length of the CDR3 is 13 residues. The CDR3 protein is CASSRQLNTEAFF. The CDR3 region has the DNA TGCGCCAGCAGCCGACAGTTGAACACTGAAGCTTTCTTT.

The V and J genes are TRBV7-6 and TRBJ1-5; TRBD1 matches at 8 bases. The CDR3 covers 14 residues. CDR1 and CDR2 (germline): SGHVS, FNYEAQ. The junction had 8 bases not matched to a gene; V was cut back by 7 bases and J by 6 bases. The CDR3 loop is CASTAGQEGQPQHF. DNA for the CDR3: TGTGCCAGCACCGCGGGACAGGAGGGTCAGCCCCAGCATTTT.

This chain uses TRBV5-1 with TRBJ1-1; D gene ambiguous. Germline V gene data show CDR1 as SGHRS and CDR2 as YFSETQ. The CDR3 covers 15 residues. V shed 1 base and J shed 1 base, with 11 bases lying between them. DNA for the CDR3: TGCGCCAGCAGCTTGTCGAGGGCTACGAACACTGAAGCTTTCTTT. Translation: CASSLSRATNTEAFF.

The chain links TRBV5-5 to TRBJ1-1; 7 bases line up with TRBD1. Per germline, CDR1 SGHKS and CDR2 YYEKEE (reference sequence). V gave up 4 bases and J gave up 5 bases; unmatched junction bases: 8. The CDR3 sequence is 14 residues long. CDR3 sequence (DNA): TGTGCCAGCAGCACCCCGACAGGGCGGACTGAAGCTTTCTTT. Amino acids: CASSTPTGRTEAFF.

The V gene is TRBV7-8, the J gene TRBJ1-1; 8 bases are a match to TRBD1. V shed 1 base and J 1 base; nucleotides not matched to a gene: 2. The germline CDR1 and CDR2 sequences are SGHVS and FQNEAQ. The CDR3 consists of 15 residues. The CDR3 DNA reads as TGTGCCAGCAGCTTAGATACAGGGGGGAACACTGAAGCTTTCTTT. As protein: CASSLDTGGNTEAFF.